The clone carrying this T cell receptor (beta chain) was counted ten times or more. Amplification targeted TCR beta CDR3 regions from RNA transcripts. The study used the HTBI primer set for a first-round RT-PCR of the TCR CDR3. TCRdb reprocessed the multiplex PCR reads with MiXCR, giving one entry per CDR3 protein. The data hold about 690,000 distinct CDR3 sequences, with roughly 17% observed a single time. This record comes from a study of T cells in Graves' hyperthyroidism and ophthalmopathy. V was trimmed by 8 bases and J by 1 base, leaving 11 bases between them. CDR1 is MDHEN and CDR2 is SYDVKM in the germline V gene. CDR3 length equals 13 residues.

J is TRBJ2-5 and V is TRBV28, with TRBD1 as a possible D gene (7 bases). The TCR originated in a man aged 45 to 65 with Graves' hyperthyroidism. Sequences were obtained from blood. CDR3 loop: CASGGGTQETQYF. For the CDR3, the DNA is TGTGCCAGCGGAGGGGGCACCCAAGAGACCCAGTACTTC.